The 7 T cell receptor beta chains reported below all come from one sample, sequenced in a study of control samples from healthy donors and cancer patients. Produced via immunoSEQ multiplex PCR; TCRdb's table is partial and in-frame only. The sample lists about 100,000 clones, approximately 93% occurring once. Sequencing was done on a sample of blood. The receptors were sampled from a man between 18 and 29 years old in good health.

The gene calls are TRBV30 and TRBJ1-1; no clear D gene. This CDR3 contains 13 residues. The V end was cut by 5 bases, the J end by 4 bases, with 14 bases between. Per the germline V gene, CDR1 is GTSNPN and CDR2 is SVGIG (reference sequence). CDR3 protein: CAWAAGVLTEAFF. The CDR3 nucleotides are TGTGCCTGGGCCGCGGGCGTGCTCACTGAAGCTTTCTTT.

The rearrangement links TRBV9 to TRBJ1-5; D may be TRBD1 (5 bases). Germline V CDR1 and CDR2: SGDLS, YYNGEE. Trimming removed 4 bases from V and 1 base from J, with 6 bases in between. This CDR3 has 13 amino acids. The CDR3 loop reads CASSRQSNQPQHF. The CDR3 nucleotides read TGTGCCAGCAGCAGACAGAGCAATCAGCCCCAGCATTTT.

V is TRBV10-3 and J is TRBJ2-7; D is uncertain. The CDR3 runs to 15 residues. The V end lost 0 bases, the J end lost 5 bases, and 14 bases lay between the germline ends. From germline, CDR1 is ENHRY and CDR2 SYGVKD. Here the CDR3 reads CAISESSPAPDEQYF. The CDR3 DNA is TGTGCCATCAGTGAGTCGAGCCCAGCCCCGGACGAGCAGTACTTC.

CDR3 in DNA: TGTGCCAGTGTGGGGCTAGCGGGAGAGTCCTCCTACGAGCAGTACTTC. Amino acids: CASVGLAGESSYEQYF. The chain uses TRBV27 and TRBJ2-7, with 10 bases matching TRBD2. The germline CDR1 and CDR2 sequences are MNHEY and SMNVEV (reference sequence). This CDR3 has 16 amino acids. V lost 9 bases, J lost 0 bases, and 11 bases stayed unmatched.

V is TRBV11-3 and J is TRBJ1-1, with 9 positions matching TRBD1. Trimming at V came to 1 base and at J to 4 bases, leaving 1 base not matched to a gene. The CDR3 totals 14 residues. The germline V gene encodes CDR1 SGHNT and CDR2 YENEEA. The CDR3 spells CASSLGQGGTEAFF. Written as DNA, the CDR3 is TGTGCCAGCAGCTTAGGACAGGGGGGCACTGAAGCTTTCTTT.

This rearrangement joins TRBV11-2 to TRBJ2-5; 10 nucleotides match TRBD2. The CDR3 loop spans 17 amino acids. Germline assignment: CDR1 SGHAT and CDR2 FQNNGV. Losses at the gene ends were 2 bases for V and 4 bases for J; bases not matched to a gene: 10. The CDR3 protein is CASSLLILAGIAETQYF. CDR3 nucleotide sequence: TGTGCCAGCAGCTTACTAATACTAGCGGGGATAGCAGAGACCCAGTACTTC. Together with reference TRBV11-2 and TRBJ2-5, the CDR3 gives the full variable domain: EAGVAQSPRYKIIEKRQSVAFWCNPISGHATLYWYQQILGQGPKLLIQFQNNGVVDDSQLPKDRFSAERLKGVDSTLKIQPAKLEDSAVYLCASSLLILAGIAETQYFGPGTRLLVL.

This chain links TRBV6-4 with TRBJ1-1; 7 bases line up with TRBD1. From germline, CDR1 is MRHNA and CDR2 SNTAGT. The J segment lost 8 bases and the V segment lost 6 bases, leaving 6 bases of the junction unmatched. The CDR3 is made up of 12 amino acids. This chain's CDR3 is CASRPPTGEAFF. CDR3 nucleotides: TGTGCCAGCAGACCCCCGACAGGGGAAGCTTTCTTT.